A single sample gave rise to the 9 T cell receptor beta chains below, sequenced in a study of OX40 agonist ivuxolimab in advanced cancers. Clones were sequenced by immunoSEQ multiplex PCR, and TCRdb holds only the in-frame ones, with some missing. This table has roughly 45,000 clones, approximately 84% appearing once. Source: CD4+ or CD8+ T cells sorted from blood, taken in a trial of the OX40 agonist ivuxolimab. Source of these receptors: an adult with an advanced solid tumor such as melanoma, head and neck, liver or kidney cancer.

This clone was seen only once. This rearrangement joins TRBV4-2 to TRBJ1-3; D unresolved. V shed 0 bases and J shed 1 base, with 4 bases lying between them. In germline, CDR1 is LGHNA, CDR2 YNFKEQ. The CDR3 contains 14 residues. The CDR3 loop reads CASSQESSGNTIYF. The DNA for the CDR3 is TGTGCCAGCAGCCAAGAGAGTTCTGGAAACACCATATATTTT.

V gene TRBV21-1 combines with J gene TRBJ2-5; the table's D call of TRBD1 was not tested on the DNA. TRBV21-1 constitutes a pseudogene. This CDR3 spans 14 amino acids. Written as DNA, the CDR3 is TGTGCCAGCAGCAAAGCCCAGGGCCAAGAGACCCAGTACTTC. It is translated as CASSKAQGQETQYF.

This clone was counted once. The chain links TRBV27 to TRBJ1-2; 7 positions match TRBD1. CDR1 MNHEY and CDR2 SMNVEV come from the germline V gene (reference sequence). The CDR3 is 14 amino acids. With V trimmed by 2 bases and J by 8 bases, 8 bases remained unmatched. CDR3 bases: TGTGCCAGCAGTTTAGCCAGGACAGGATGGGGCTACACCTTC. Translated, it gives CASSLARTGWGYTF.

The V and J genes are TRBV7-8 and TRBJ2-1; perhaps TRBD1 as D (5 bases). V gave up 1 base and J gave up 3 bases, with 10 bases separating them. Germline-derived CDR1 and CDR2 are SGHVS and FQNEAQ. The CDR3 has 15 residues. The CDR3 coding sequence is TGTGCCAGCAGCTTAGGGGGCGGCTACTACAATGAGCAGTTCTTC. Its protein is CASSLGGGYYNEQFF.

This clone was recorded once. This sequence joins TRBV25-1 and TRBJ1-1; D is unclear. The CDR3 is made up of 15 amino acids. Germline CDR1 MGHDK, CDR2 SYGVNS. Trimming took 0 bases from V and 7 from J, leaving 15 bases between them. CDR3 DNA: TGTGCCAGCAGTGAATATGGGGAAAAGGCGGATGAAGCTTTCTTT. This sequence encodes CASSEYGEKADEAFF.

CDR3 DNA: TGTGCCAGCAGCTTAAAGTCATTGGCAGGAAACACCATATATTTT. Translated, it gives CASSLKSLAGNTIYF. J is TRBJ1-3 and V is TRBV7-3; D unclear. Germline-derived CDR1 and CDR2 are SGHTA and FQGTGA. The CDR3 runs to 15 residues. V lost 1 base and J 4 bases, leaving 11 bases between the germline ends.

For the CDR3, the DNA is TGCGCCAGCAAGCAAGCGGGAGGACGAGAAGAGACCCAGTACTTC. Translation gives CASKQAGGREETQYF. The V gene is TRBV5-1, the J gene TRBJ2-5; 9 bases map to TRBD2. Germline CDR1 is SGHRS and CDR2 is YFSETQ. Trimming took 6 bases from V and 3 from J; bases not matched to a gene: 9. The CDR3 is made up of 15 amino acids.

This clone was counted between two and nine times. The V gene is TRBV6-6, the J gene TRBJ1-5; the D is unclear. Per germline, CDR1 MNHNY and CDR2 SVGAGI (reference sequence). Trimming cost V 6 bases and J 0 bases, with 12 bases left between them. The CDR3 length is 15 residues. CDR3: CASRLASNSNQPQHF. The CDR3 coding sequence is TGTGCCAGCAGACTGGCCAGTAATAGCAATCAGCCCCAGCATTTT.

This clone was seen only once. The rearrangement joins TRBV27 to TRBJ2-2; D remains unclear. The V end lost 2 bases, the J end lost 5 bases, and 12 bases lay between the germline ends. CDR3 length: 15 amino acids. Per germline, CDR1 MNHEY and CDR2 SMNVEV (reference sequence). The CDR3 sequence is CASSLMGVGTGELFF. As DNA, the CDR3 is TGTGCCAGCAGTTTAATGGGCGTGGGGACCGGGGAGCTGTTTTTT.